These 25 T cell receptor beta chains came from one sample sequenced in a study of shared clonotypes between healthy human individuals. The repertoire was sequenced with immunoSEQ multiplex PCR; TCRdb's copy has only in-frame clones and lacks some. The table shows about 500,000 clones, with 77% occurring only once. Sequenced sample: PBMCs. The receptor set was obtained from a woman aged 40 to 55 in good health. Some clones in this sample may be carry-over from other donors' samples.

The V gene is TRBV7-3, the J gene TRBJ2-3, with a possible D match to TRBD2 (5 bases). The CDR3 runs 15 residues. The V gene lost 5 bases and the J gene lost 5 bases, with 17 bases spanning the gap. CDR1 and CDR2 from the germline V gene are SGHTA and FQGTGA. CDR3 amino acids: CASSNPGSLGDTQYF. The CDR3 DNA sequence: TGTGCCAGCAGCAATCCGGGATCTCTGGGAGATACGCAGTATTTT.

V is TRBV7-2 and J is TRBJ1-1, with TRBD1 identical over 10 bases. Germline CDR1 reads SGHTA; CDR2 reads FQGNSA. J lost 3 bases, V lost 1 base, and 8 bases had no gene match. CDR3 length: 17 amino acids. For the CDR3, the DNA is TGTGCCAGCAGCTTAGAGCGACAGGGGGCTTTCGACACTGAAGCTTTCTTT. Its translation is CASSLERQGAFDTEAFF. The full variable domain, completed using reference TRBV7-2 and TRBJ1-1, is GAGVSQSPSNKVTEKGKDVELRCDPISGHTALYWYRQSLGQGLEFLIYFQGNSAPDKSGLPSDRFSAERTGGSVSTLTIQRTQQEDSAVYLCASSLERQGAFDTEAFFGQGTRLTVV.

This chain connects TRBV5-6 to TRBJ2-7, with 10 positions matching TRBD1. The CDR3 length is 14 residues. The V and J ends lost 2 bases and 12 bases, in that order; junction bases with no gene match: 11. CDR1 and CDR2 (germline): SGHDT, YYEEEE. The chain's CDR3 is CASSLGTGAPRRYF. In DNA form, the CDR3 reads TGTGCCAGCAGCTTAGGGACAGGGGCCCCGAGACGGTACTTC.

The chain is built from TRBV11-2 and TRBJ2-1; 11 nucleotides match TRBD1. The CDR3 contains 16 residues. Trimming took 2 bases from V and 4 from J; bases not matched to a gene: 4. The germline CDR1 and CDR2 sequences are SGHAT and FQNNGV. Here the CDR3 DNA reads TGTGCCAGCAGCTTAAGGACAGGGGGCATGTACAATGAGCAGTTCTTC. Translation gives CASSLRTGGMYNEQFF.

The chain links TRBV6-6 to TRBJ2-5; D is possibly TRBD1 or TRBD2 (5 bases each). V was pared by 6 bases and J by 9 bases, with 17 bases between. The CDR3 sequence is 13 residues long. Germline V gene lookup returns CDR1 MNHNY and CDR2 SVGAGI (reference sequence). The CDR3 nucleotides read TGTGCCAGCAGCCCCAGGGTGGGGACGGCCCAGTACTTC. Encoded protein: CASSPRVGTAQYF.

The rearrangement uses TRBV11-1 and TRBJ1-2, with D uncertain. CDR3 length: 13 residues. V gave up 5 bases and J gave up 0 bases, with 7 bases separating them. Germline assignment: CDR1 SGHAT and CDR2 FQDESV (reference sequence). Here the CDR3 DNA reads TGTGCCAGCAGCCTAACAGCTAACTATGGCTACACCTTC. Translating gives CASSLTANYGYTF.

In regard to this clone: A single base separates this from a much larger clone, so it may be a read error. This chain uses TRBV2 with TRBJ2-7, with 10 bases matching TRBD1. The CDR3 loop spans 13 amino acids. In germline, CDR1 is SNHLY, CDR2 FYNNEI. V shed 6 bases and J 3 bases; nucleotides not matched to a gene: 2. The DNA of the CDR3 is TGTGCCAGCAGCTGGGACAGGGGCTACGAGCAGTACTTC. Translating gives CASSWDRGYEQYF.

About this clone itself: One base away lies a much larger clone, so this may be a sequencing read error. The chain has TRBV29-1 and TRBJ2-1; 7 nucleotides match TRBD2. The V and J ends lost 5 bases and 6 bases, in that order; junction bases with no gene match: 13. Germline V gene sequence: CDR1 SQVTM, CDR2 ANQGSEA. This CDR3 spans 15 amino acids. CDR3 sequence (DNA): TGCAGCGTTCGTCTCGCACTGGGGAGGGGCAATGAGCAGTTCTTC. It encodes CSVRLALGRGNEQFF.

The CDR3 sequence is CASSPVETEAFF. The DNA for the CDR3 is TGTGCCAGCTCACCAGTGGAGACTGAAGCTTTCTTT. V is TRBV18 and J is TRBJ1-1; D is unresolved. This CDR3 is 12 amino acids long. The germline V and J ends were trimmed by 2 bases and 5 bases, with 6 bases remaining between them. Germline assignment: CDR1 KGHSH and CDR2 LQKENI.

This clone showed up many times. The rearrangement links TRBV10-3 to TRBJ2-3; 8 positions match TRBD2. Germline V gene data show CDR1 as ENHRY and CDR2 as SYGVKD. J gave up 4 bases and V 8 bases, and 8 bases lay outside the gene matches. The CDR3 has 14 amino acids. The CDR3: CAISLQRESDTQYF. In DNA form, the CDR3 reads TGTGCCATCTCGCTCCAGCGGGAGTCAGATACGCAGTATTTT.

J is TRBJ2-3 and V is TRBV11-2; weak D call: TRBD1 (6 bases). Trimming shortened V by 2 bases and J by 8 bases, and 20 bases separated the two germline ends. The CDR3 has 16 residues. Germline assignment: CDR1 SGHAT and CDR2 FQNNGV. The CDR3 spells CASSLPGGGFTVTQYF. Here the CDR3 DNA reads TGTGCCAGCAGCTTACCCGGTGGGGGCTTTACGGTTACGCAGTATTTT.

The chain uses TRBV10-2 and TRBJ2-1; 8 nucleotides agree with TRBD2. Germline CDR1 WSHSY, CDR2 SAAADI. The length of the CDR3 is 16 residues. The V segment lost 6 bases and the J segment 7 bases; nucleotides outside the gene matches: 14. The CDR3 reads CASRDIGLAVGNEQFF. CDR3 in DNA: TGCGCCAGCAGAGACATTGGACTAGCAGTTGGGAATGAGCAGTTCTTC.

Note on this clone: The same CDR3 arises from other DNA sequences in this sample as well. The chain has TRBV9 and TRBJ2-1; D uncertain. Trimming stripped 0 bases from V and 2 bases from J, with 9 bases between. In germline, CDR1 is SGDLS, CDR2 YYNGEE. The CDR3 consists of 15 residues. Here the CDR3 DNA reads TGTGCCAGCAGCGTAGAGAGTGGGACCTACAATGAGCAGTTCTTC. This encodes CASSVESGTYNEQFF.

The chain recombines TRBV28 with TRBJ1-2, with D uncertain. Germline CDR1 is MDHEN and CDR2 is SYDVKM. This CDR3 is built from 15 residues. Trimming cost V 7 bases and J 4 bases, with 19 bases left between them. CDR3 residues: CASTIEVTRPYGYTF. The CDR3, as DNA: TGTGCCAGCACGATCGAGGTCACCCGCCCCTATGGCTACACCTTC.

The sample holds a few counts of this clone. A much bigger clone sits one base away, suggesting this may be a read error. This sample includes further DNA sequences coding for the same CDR3. The rearrangement uses TRBV30 and TRBJ1-1; D is unclear. The CDR3 has 11 amino acids. Germline V gene sequence: CDR1 GTSNPN, CDR2 SVGIG (reference sequence). CDR3 amino acids: CAYRENTEAFF. As DNA, the CDR3 is TGTGCCTATAGAGAGAACACCGAAGCTTTCTTT.

V usage is TRBV18 and J usage is TRBJ1-3; D perhaps matches TRBD1 (6 bases). This CDR3 spans 15 amino acids. Germline V gives CDR1 KGHSH, CDR2 LQKENI. With 2 bases removed from V and 6 bases from J, the gap between germline ends came to 14 bases. The CDR3 is CASSPYGRGINTIYF. The CDR3 nucleotides read TGTGCCAGCTCACCATACGGCAGGGGCATAAACACCATATATTTT.

This clone came up a few times. V and J are TRBV4-1 and TRBJ2-7; 9 bases are a match to TRBD1. Unmatched junction bases numbered 9, after V lost 3 bases and J lost 6 bases. CDR1 is MGHRA, CDR2 YSYEKL, per germline. The CDR3 is 15 amino acids. The CDR3 sequence is CASSQPGTGFAEQYF. CDR3 sequence (DNA): TGCGCCAGCAGCCAGCCCGGGACAGGGTTCGCCGAGCAGTACTTC.

The rearrangement links TRBV9 to TRBJ2-2; D unresolved. Germline CDR1 SGDLS, CDR2 YYNGEE. V was cut by 3 bases and J by 0 bases, with 15 bases left in between. This CDR3 comprises 17 residues. CDR3 nucleotide sequence: TGTGCCAGCAGCGGCCATCGGCCAGACGCGAACACCGGGGAGCTGTTTTTT. This codes for CASSGHRPDANTGELFF.

The V and J genes are TRBV30 and TRBJ2-2; D may be TRBD2 (5 bases). The CDR3 sequence is 15 residues long. Germline CDR1 is GTSNPN and CDR2 is SVGIG (reference sequence). Trimming pared 0 bases from V and 1 base from J, leaving 9 bases between. The chain's CDR3 is CAWSVMGRNTGELFF. In DNA form, the CDR3 reads TGTGCCTGGAGTGTTATGGGGAGGAACACCGGGGAGCTGTTTTTT.

The chain couples TRBV29-1 to TRBJ2-1, with 13 bases that match TRBD2. This CDR3 comprises 16 residues. Trimming removed 6 bases from V and 0 bases from J; junction bases left unmatched: 5. CDR1 is SQVTM, CDR2 ANQGSEA, per germline. In nucleotides, the CDR3 is TGCAGCGTGACGGGACTAGCGGGATCCTCCTACAATGAGCAGTTCTTC. Protein product: CSVTGLAGSSYNEQFF.

This clone showed up just once. The V and J genes are TRBV27 and TRBJ2-1; the match to TRBD2 covers 9 bases. The germline gives CDR1 MNHEY, CDR2 SMNVEV (reference sequence). Trimming cost V 5 bases and J 0 bases; bases outside gene matches: 8. This CDR3 has 17 residues. CDR3 nucleotide sequence: TGTGCCAGCAGTATCAGACTAGCGGCACTCTCCTACAATGAGCAGTTCTTC. Encoded protein: CASSIRLAALSYNEQFF.

This clone was counted at least ten times. The rearrangement links TRBV27 to TRBJ2-7; TRBD2 matches 7 bases. Unmatched junction bases numbered 16, after V lost 5 bases and J lost 0 bases. This CDR3 has 18 residues. Germline V gives CDR1 MNHEY, CDR2 SMNVEV (reference sequence). CDR3 sequence (DNA): TGTGCCAGCAGTGCCCTACCCCAACTAGCGCTAAGCTCCTACGAGCAGTACTTC. This encodes CASSALPQLALSSYEQYF.

The V gene is TRBV4-2, the J gene TRBJ2-5; tentative D call: TRBD2 (5 bases). Trimming stripped 4 bases from V and 6 bases from J, with 15 bases between. Germline loops: CDR1 LGHNA, CDR2 YNFKEQ. The CDR3 loop spans 14 amino acids. The CDR3 DNA reads as TGTGCCAGCAGCCCCCAGAGAGGGCAAAAGACCCAGTACTTC. Protein sequence: CASSPQRGQKTQYF.

The chain employs TRBV5-1 and TRBJ1-2, with D tentatively TRBD1 (5 bases). Trimming took 3 bases from V and 8 from J, leaving 17 bases between them. CDR3 size: 14 residues. Germline V gene lookup returns CDR1 SGHRS and CDR2 YFSETQ. The CDR3 nucleotides are TGCGCCAGCAGCTCGGAGACGCTCGGGGGAGGCTACACCTTC. Translated: CASSSETLGGGYTF.

Note on this clone: It is likely a read error, because the conserved phenylalanine at the end of the CDR3 is missing. The limits of the CDR3 on the DNA are not certain, so only TCRdb's listed CDR3 is given. CDR3 sequence: CASSHPDRGPL. The J gene is TRBJ2-4, the V gene TRBV4-1; the D segment call TRBD1 is taken from the table without a DNA check. CDR1 and CDR2 (germline): MGHRA, YSYEKL. The CDR3 comprises 11 residues, both ends counted.